What follows are 30 T cell receptor beta chains derived from one specimen sequenced in a study of blood T cell repertoires in COVID-19. The assay was immunoSEQ multiplex PCR, and TCRdb's table has in-frame clones only and misses some. The sample yields around 230,000 clones, around 80% seen once. Sequenced sample: peripheral blood. The receptors stem from a woman aged 45 to 65 with acute or convalescent COVID-19.

Only one count was recorded for this clone. The chain recombines TRBV27 with TRBJ2-3; 13 bases align to TRBD2. With 3 bases clipped from V and 0 bases from J, the junction kept 6 bases outside the gene matches. The CDR3 extends over 18 amino acids. Germline values: CDR1 MNHEY, CDR2 SMNVEV (reference sequence). This CDR3 reads CASSLGLAGPKSTDTQYF. The CDR3 nucleotides are TGTGCCAGCAGTTTGGGACTAGCGGGACCTAAGAGCACAGATACGCAGTATTTT.

The CDR3 here is CASSLRFQGAGTGELFF. The CDR3 DNA is TGTGCCAGCAGCTTACGCTTCCAGGGGGCAGGGACCGGGGAGCTGTTTTTT. The chain employs TRBV7-7 and TRBJ2-2; 8 bases align to TRBD1. The V gene's germline CDR1 is SSHAT and CDR2 FNYEAQ (reference sequence). With V trimmed by 2 bases and J by 5 bases, 10 bases remained unmatched. The CDR3 loop spans 17 amino acids. Using reference TRBV7-7 and TRBJ2-2 for the parts outside the CDR3, the full variable domain is GAGVSQSPRYKVTKRGQDVTLRCDPISSHATLYWYQQALGQGPEFLTYFNYEAQPDKSGLPSDRFSAERPEGSISTLTIQRTEQRDSAMYRCASSLRFQGAGTGELFFGEGSRLTVL.

The chain is built from TRBV5-8 and TRBJ2-7; TRBD1 matches at 7 bases. The CDR3 runs 13 residues. Germline lookup yields CDR1 SGHTS and CDR2 YDEGEE. V shed 0 bases and J 6 bases; nucleotides not matched to a gene: 3. The CDR3 DNA follows: TGTGCCAGCAGCTTGGAGGGGGCGGGCGAGCAGTACTTC. The encoded protein is CASSLEGAGEQYF.

The rearrangement joins TRBV27 to TRBJ2-1; D perhaps matches TRBD1 (5 bases). Per germline, CDR1 MNHEY and CDR2 SMNVEV (reference sequence). This CDR3 spans 12 amino acids. V was cut by 7 bases and J by 3 bases, with 7 bases left in between. The CDR3 DNA sequence: TGTGCCAGCAAGGGGTTCTACAATGAGCAGTTCTTC. This encodes CASKGFYNEQFF.

The rearrangement joins TRBV24-1 to TRBJ2-1, with 7 bases fitting TRBD2. Germline trimming cut 1 base from V and 10 bases from J; bases unmatched to any gene: 9. Germline CDR1 reads KGHDR; CDR2 reads SFDVKD. The CDR3 sequence is 15 residues long. CDR3 in DNA: TGTGCCACCAGTGATTTAAAAGGGAGCGGGATGGAGCAGTTCTTC. Translation gives CATSDLKGSGMEQFF.

The chain employs TRBV20-1 and TRBJ2-5; 7 bases align to TRBD1. The junction had 1 base not matched to a gene; V was cut back by 4 bases and J by 5 bases. Looked up from germline, CDR1 is DFQATT and CDR2 is SNEGSKA (reference sequence). The length of the CDR3 is 11 residues. The CDR3 protein is CSATTGETQYF. CDR3 sequence (DNA): TGCAGTGCTACGACAGGGGAGACCCAGTACTTC.

The chain employs TRBV5-6 and TRBJ2-1; D might be TRBD2 (6 bases). Trimming took 4 bases from V and 6 from J, leaving 11 bases between them. The CDR3 runs to 13 residues. CDR1 is SGHDT, CDR2 YYEEEE, per germline. The CDR3 reads CASSGGTPNEQFF. The CDR3 DNA reads TGTGCCAGCAGCGGCGGGACTCCCAATGAGCAGTTCTTC.

The genes are TRBV7-2 and TRBJ2-1, with 12 bases identical to TRBD2. Germline V CDR1 and CDR2: SGHTA, FQGNSA. This CDR3 is 17 amino acids long. V was clipped by 5 bases and J by 1 base; unmatched bases: 6. The CDR3 sequence: CASSPETSGGSYNEQFF. CDR3 coding DNA: TGTGCCAGCAGCCCCGAGACTAGCGGGGGTTCCTACAATGAGCAGTTCTTC.

The chain combines TRBV7-9 with TRBJ2-3; no firm D call. The CDR3 has 16 residues. Germline CDR1 is SEHNR and CDR2 is FQNEAQ (reference sequence). V was pared by 1 base and J by 3 bases, with 14 bases between. CDR3 DNA sequence: TGTGCCAGCAGCTTAGGGGCCCAGAGAATAACAGATACGCAGTATTTT. It yields the protein CASSLGAQRITDTQYF.

This rearrangement joins TRBV5-1 to TRBJ1-2, with D tentatively TRBD1 (6 bases). The V and J ends lost 6 bases and 2 bases respectively, with 17 bases between them. The CDR3 contains 15 residues. Germline CDR1 SGHRS, CDR2 YFSETQ. In nucleotides, the CDR3 is TGCGCCAGCAACTTTGGGGGGGCTAACAACTATGGCTACACCTTC. Protein sequence: CASNFGGANNYGYTF.

J is TRBJ2-1 and V is TRBV2; 9 bases agree with TRBD1. V trimming: 6 bases; J trimming: 12 bases; junction bases outside the gene matches: 6. CDR3 length: 12 amino acids. Per the germline V gene, CDR1 is SNHLY and CDR2 is FYNNEI. CDR3 coding DNA: TGTGCCAGCAGCCCCGACAGGGGGGGGCAGTTCTTC. This sequence encodes CASSPDRGGQFF.

This sequence joins TRBV15 and TRBJ2-7, with 8 bases lining up with TRBD1. The CDR3 length is 14 residues. Germline CDR1 LNHNV, CDR2 YYDKDF (reference sequence). With 1 base clipped from V and 7 bases from J, the junction kept 6 bases outside the gene matches. CDR3 in DNA: TGTGCCACCAGCAGAGGGCAGGGGGCGAGAGAGCAGTACTTC. Its translation is CATSRGQGAREQYF.

This chain joins TRBV14 and TRBJ1-6, with D unresolved. V dropped 5 bases and J dropped 7 bases, with 9 bases sitting between them. Germline CDR1 and CDR2: SGHDN and FVKESK. CDR3 size: 13 residues. This CDR3 reads CASSGEMNSPLHF. The CDR3 nucleotides are TGTGCCAGCAGCGGGGAGATGAATTCACCCCTCCACTTT.

CDR3 residues: CATSDIGARETQYF. In DNA, the CDR3 is TGTGCCACCAGTGATATTGGGGCGCGGGAGACCCAGTACTTC. The chain is built from TRBV24-1 and TRBJ2-5, with D tentatively TRBD1 (5 bases). Germline CDR1 is KGHDR and CDR2 is SFDVKD. The V and J ends lost 3 bases and 5 bases respectively, with 12 bases between them. The CDR3 consists of 14 residues.

The V call is TRBV2, the J call TRBJ1-2, with a weak D call TRBD1 (5 bases). V was pared by 10 bases and J by 6 bases, with 9 bases between. The CDR3 has 10 residues. CDR1 and CDR2 from the germline V gene are SNHLY and FYNNEI. CDR3 nucleotide sequence: TGTGCCATTGGGGGGGATGGCTACACCTTC. Translating it yields CAIGGDGYTF.

The chain joins TRBV24-1 to TRBJ2-3; 7 nucleotides agree with TRBD2. CDR3 length equals 16 residues. CDR1 and CDR2 from the germline V gene are KGHDR and SFDVKD. The J segment lost 3 bases and the V segment lost 4 bases, leaving 9 bases of the junction unmatched. CDR3: CATSDPPLGGTDTQYF. The CDR3 DNA sequence: TGTGCCACCAGTGACCCCCCCTTGGGGGGGACAGATACGCAGTATTTT.

The V call is TRBV25-1, the J call TRBJ2-7; 12 bases align to TRBD2. CDR3 length: 13 amino acids. The J segment lost 3 bases and the V segment lost 10 bases, leaving 4 bases of the junction unmatched. CDR1 and CDR2 from the germline V gene are MGHDK and SYGVNS. Here the CDR3 reads CAIGLAGRYEQYF. CDR3 DNA: TGTGCCATTGGACTAGCGGGACGCTACGAGCAGTACTTC.

This chain joins TRBV5-1 and TRBJ1-2; possible D gene TRBD1, 6 bases. Trimming shortened V by 0 bases and J by 0 bases, and 6 bases separated the two germline ends. There are 14 residues in the CDR3. Germline V gene data show CDR1 as SGHRS and CDR2 as YFSETQ. This CDR3 reads CASSLGTANYGYTF. The CDR3 DNA follows: TGCGCCAGCAGCTTGGGGACAGCTAACTATGGCTACACCTTC.

Here the CDR3 reads CASSWDGLADKNIQYF. DNA for the CDR3: TGTGCCAGCAGCTGGGATGGACTAGCGGACAAAAACATTCAGTACTTC. V usage is TRBV5-4 and J usage is TRBJ2-4, with 10 bases lining up with TRBD2. J lost 3 bases, V lost 3 bases, and 6 bases had no gene match. The V gene's germline CDR1 is SGHNT and CDR2 YYREEE (reference sequence). The CDR3 runs to 16 residues.

V and J are TRBV11-2 and TRBJ1-4; D ambiguous. The V gene's germline CDR1 is SGHAT and CDR2 FQNNGV. The CDR3 is made up of 14 amino acids. V was shortened by 5 bases and J by 6 bases, with 13 bases between the two germline ends. The CDR3 loop is CASSIRVADEKLFF. CDR3 nucleotide sequence: TGTGCCAGCAGCATCCGGGTCGCCGATGAAAAACTGTTTTTT.

This clone was observed a single time. This chain joins TRBV3-1 (or the pseudogene TRBV3-2) and TRBJ2-1, with no clear D. Germline V gene sequence: CDR1 LGHDT, CDR2 YNNKEL (reference sequence). CDR3 size: 11 residues. Trimming pared 6 bases from V and 4 bases from J, leaving 4 bases between. The CDR3 loop reads CASSLYNEQFF. The CDR3 bases are TGTGCCAGCAGTCTTTACAATGAGCAGTTCTTC.

This clone was observed a few times. This chain links TRBV20-1 with TRBJ2-7, with 8 bases that match TRBD2. The CDR3 spans 11 residues. Germline values: CDR1 DFQATT, CDR2 SNEGSKA (reference sequence). In DNA form, the CDR3 reads TGCAGCTTAGCGGGAACCTACGAGCAGTACTTC. Protein: CSLAGTYEQYF.

The chain employs TRBV5-1 and TRBJ1-6; TRBD1 might be the D (5 bases). CDR3 size: 15 residues. Germline CDR1 SGHRS, CDR2 YFSETQ. V shed 0 bases and J shed 5 bases, with 9 bases lying between them. The CDR3 DNA reads TGCGCCAGCAGCTTGGCCAGGGATAATAATTCACCCCTCCACTTT. Amino acid sequence: CASSLARDNNSPLHF. Filled out from reference TRBV5-1 and TRBJ1-6, the complete variable domain reads KAGVTQTPRYLIKTRGQQVTLSCSPISGHRSVSWYQQTPGQGLQFLFEYFSETQRNKGNFPGRFSGRQFSNSRSEMNVSTLELGDSALYLCASSLARDNNSPLHFGNGTRLTVT.

This clone has just one count. CDR3 DNA: TGTGCCAGCAGCCGCAGCGGAGGGGGCTCAGATACGCAGTATTTT. This gives the protein CASSRSGGGSDTQYF. The chain combines TRBV7-2 with TRBJ2-3, with D perhaps matching TRBD1 (7 bases). CDR1 is SGHTA and CDR2 is FQGNSA in the germline V gene. This CDR3 has 15 residues. Trimming took 5 bases from V and 4 from J, leaving 16 bases between them. Together with reference TRBV7-2 and TRBJ2-3, the CDR3 gives the full variable domain: GAGVSQSPSNKVTEKGKDVELRCDPISGHTALYWYRQSLGQGLEFLIYFQGNSAPDKSGLPSDRFSAERTGGSVSTLTIQRTQQEDSAVYLCASSRSGGGSDTQYFGPGTRLTVL.

The chain joins TRBV27 to TRBJ2-7; tentative D call: TRBD2 (6 bases). The germline CDR1 and CDR2 sequences are MNHEY and SMNVEV (reference sequence). V lost 2 bases to trimming and J lost 6 bases, with 11 bases between them. CDR3 size: 13 residues. The CDR3 sequence: CASSLGEAAEQYF. In DNA form, the CDR3 reads TGTGCCAGCAGTTTAGGGGAGGCCGCCGAGCAGTACTTC.

V usage is TRBV7-9 and J usage is TRBJ2-7; maybe TRBD2 (5 bases). This CDR3 is 12 amino acids long. The germline gives CDR1 SEHNR, CDR2 FQNEAQ (reference sequence). V was shortened by 4 bases and J by 12 bases, with 16 bases between the two germline ends. The CDR3 bases are TGTGCCAGCAGCTCGAACAACCGGGGAACGTACTTC. Amino acid sequence: CASSSNNRGTYF.

The genes are TRBV10-3 and TRBJ2-3, with TRBD2 identical over 9 bases. This CDR3 has 17 amino acids. V trimming: 3 bases; J trimming: 5 bases; junction bases outside the gene matches: 12. Germline V CDR1 and CDR2: ENHRY, SYGVKD. CDR3 nucleotide sequence: TGTGCCATCAGTGATCCTCGGGCGGGAGGGCGATTAGATACGCAGTATTTT. Residues: CAISDPRAGGRLDTQYF.

This clone was observed a single time. In DNA, the CDR3 is TGTGCCAGCAGCTTAGACGTAAAACCCCGGGGTGGCTACACCTTC. This translates into CASSLDVKPRGGYTF. V is TRBV11-2 and J is TRBJ1-2; D not certain. Germline CDR1 reads SGHAT; CDR2 reads FQNNGV. The CDR3 is 15 residues long. The V gene lost 0 bases and the J gene lost 7 bases, with 15 bases spanning the gap. The entire variable domain, with the rest obtained from reference TRBV11-2 and TRBJ1-2, is as follows: EAGVAQSPRYKIIEKRQSVAFWCNPISGHATLYWYQQILGQGPKLLIQFQNNGVVDDSQLPKDRFSAERLKGVDSTLKIQPAKLEDSAVYLCASSLDVKPRGGYTFGSGTRLTVV.

The rearrangement uses TRBV10-1 and TRBJ2-1, with 8 bases that match TRBD1. The V gene end was trimmed by 6 bases and the J gene end by 4 bases; junction bases not matched to a gene: 8. Germline V CDR1 and CDR2: WNHNN, SYGVQD (reference sequence). The CDR3 is 15 residues long. The CDR3 loop is CASSEGTGLYNEQFF. The DNA of the CDR3 is TGCGCCAGCAGCGAGGGGACAGGACTATACAATGAGCAGTTCTTC.

V usage is TRBV7-3 and J usage is TRBJ2-3; the match to TRBD2 covers 10 bases. Germline CDR1 and CDR2: SGHTA and FQGTGA. CDR3 length: 15 amino acids. Trimming took 5 bases from V and 3 from J; bases not matched to a gene: 5. Here the CDR3 DNA reads TGTGCCAGCAGCCCTAGCGGGAGCGTAACAGATACGCAGTATTTT. This codes for CASSPSGSVTDTQYF.